This T cell receptor (beta chain) was observed in a study of beta chain features in type 1 diabetes. Study conclusions and caveats: Among patients with Type 1 diabetes, TCRB CDR3s were moderately but significantly shorter in every one of the four CD4+ subsets. Individuals with type 1 diabetes displayed fewer insertions and more deletions at VDJ junctions.

This clone was picked up a small number of times. The target antigen is unknown. Every isolated RNA sample was fully reverse transcribed, so sequencing captured expressed TCRB transcripts. Produced via immunoSEQ multiplex PCR; TCRdb's table is partial and in-frame only. This sample has about 230,000 clones, with over 8.5% found just once. This CDR3 is built from 13 residues. CDR1 and CDR2 (germline): KGHSH, LQKENI. The V gene end was trimmed by 3 bases and the J gene end by 7 bases; junction bases not matched to a gene: 2. Sorted populations were all over 98% pure. This chain uses TRBV18 with TRBJ1-4, with 7 bases identical to TRBD1. Sequenced material: naive CD4+ T cells from blood. The sequence was collected from a woman between 18 and 29 years old in good health. DNA of the CDR3: TGTGCCAGCTCACCGGGACAGACTGAAAAACTGTTTTTT. Residues: CASSPGQTEKLFF.